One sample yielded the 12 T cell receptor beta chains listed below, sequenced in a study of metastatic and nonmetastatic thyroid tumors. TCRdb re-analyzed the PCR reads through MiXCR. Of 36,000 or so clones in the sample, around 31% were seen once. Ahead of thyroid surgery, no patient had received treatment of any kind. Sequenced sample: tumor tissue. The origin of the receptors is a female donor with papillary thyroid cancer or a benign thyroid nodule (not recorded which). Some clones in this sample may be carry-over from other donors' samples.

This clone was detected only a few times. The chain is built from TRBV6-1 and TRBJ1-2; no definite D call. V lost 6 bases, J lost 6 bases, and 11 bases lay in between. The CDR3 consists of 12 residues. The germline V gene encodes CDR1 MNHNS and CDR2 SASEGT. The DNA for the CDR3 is TGTGCCAGCAGGGACGCCGGGGATGGCTACACCTTC. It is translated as CASRDAGDGYTF.

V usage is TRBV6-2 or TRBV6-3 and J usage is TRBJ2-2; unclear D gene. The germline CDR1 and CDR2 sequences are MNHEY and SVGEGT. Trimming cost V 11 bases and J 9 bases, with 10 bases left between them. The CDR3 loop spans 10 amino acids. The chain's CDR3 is CACKGRELFF. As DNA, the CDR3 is TGTGCCTGTAAAGGACGGGAGCTGTTTTTT.

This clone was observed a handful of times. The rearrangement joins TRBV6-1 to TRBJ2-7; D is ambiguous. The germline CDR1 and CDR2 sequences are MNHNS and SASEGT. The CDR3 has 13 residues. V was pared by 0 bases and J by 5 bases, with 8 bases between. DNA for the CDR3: TGTGCCAGCAGTGAAGCCCCCCCCGACGAGCAGTACTTC. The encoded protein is CASSEAPPDEQYF.

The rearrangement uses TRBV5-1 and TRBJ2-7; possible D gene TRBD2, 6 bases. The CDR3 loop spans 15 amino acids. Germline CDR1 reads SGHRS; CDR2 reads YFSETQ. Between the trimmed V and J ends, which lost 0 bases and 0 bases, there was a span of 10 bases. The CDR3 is CASSLGDLGSYEQYF. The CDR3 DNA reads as TGCGCCAGCAGCTTGGGGGACTTAGGCTCCTACGAGCAGTACTTC. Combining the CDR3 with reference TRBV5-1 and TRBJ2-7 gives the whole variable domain KAGVTQTPRYLIKTRGQQVTLSCSPISGHRSVSWYQQTPGQGLQFLFEYFSETQRNKGNFPGRFSGRQFSNSRSEMNVSTLELGDSALYLCASSLGDLGSYEQYFGPGTRLTVT.

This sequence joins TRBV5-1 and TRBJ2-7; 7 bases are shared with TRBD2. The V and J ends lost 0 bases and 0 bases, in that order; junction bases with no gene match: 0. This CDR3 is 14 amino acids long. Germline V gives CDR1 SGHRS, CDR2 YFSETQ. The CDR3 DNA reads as TGCGCCAGCAGCTTGGGCGGGAGCTCCTACGAGCAGTACTTC. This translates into CASSLGGSSYEQYF.

The CDR3, as DNA: TGTGCCAGCAGTCCCAGGGGCTTTGGGTATGGCTACACCTTC. Translating gives CASSPRGFGYGYTF. The chain has TRBV12-3 or TRBV12-4 and TRBJ1-2; perhaps TRBD1 as D (6 bases). CDR3 size: 14 residues. The V gene lost 5 bases and the J gene lost 5 bases, with 15 bases spanning the gap.

CDR3 bases: TGCGCCAGCAGCTTGGCCGGACAGGGGCTAGAGACCCAGTACTTC. As protein: CASSLAGQGLETQYF. The J gene is TRBJ2-5, the V gene TRBV5-1, with TRBD1 matching 9 bases. V shed 0 bases, J shed 4 bases, and the junction held 4 bases outside the gene matches. The V gene's germline CDR1 is SGHRS and CDR2 YFSETQ. The CDR3 runs to 15 residues. Full variable domain (outside the CDR3, taken from reference TRBV5-1 and TRBJ2-5): KAGVTQTPRYLIKTRGQQVTLSCSPISGHRSVSWYQQTPGQGLQFLFEYFSETQRNKGNFPGRFSGRQFSNSRSEMNVSTLELGDSALYLCASSLAGQGLETQYFGPGTRLLVL.

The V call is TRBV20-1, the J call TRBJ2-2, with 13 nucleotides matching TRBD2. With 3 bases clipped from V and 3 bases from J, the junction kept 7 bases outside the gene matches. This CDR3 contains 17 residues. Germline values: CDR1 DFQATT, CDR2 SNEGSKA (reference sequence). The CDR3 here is CSASRGLAGVDTGELFF. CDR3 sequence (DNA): TGCAGTGCTAGTCGTGGACTAGCGGGAGTCGACACCGGGGAGCTGTTTTTT.

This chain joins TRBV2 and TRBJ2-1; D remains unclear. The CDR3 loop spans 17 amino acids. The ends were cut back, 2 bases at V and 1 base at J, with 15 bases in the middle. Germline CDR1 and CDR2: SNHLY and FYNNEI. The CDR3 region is CASSEKSWVASYNEQFF. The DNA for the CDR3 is TGTGCCAGCAGTGAAAAATCATGGGTGGCGTCCTACAATGAGCAGTTCTTC.

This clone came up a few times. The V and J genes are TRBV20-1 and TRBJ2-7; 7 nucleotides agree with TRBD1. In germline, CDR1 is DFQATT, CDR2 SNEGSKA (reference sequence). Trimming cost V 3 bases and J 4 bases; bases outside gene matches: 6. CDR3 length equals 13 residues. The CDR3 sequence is CSARGQIEYEQYF. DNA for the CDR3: TGCAGTGCTAGGGGACAGATAGAATACGAGCAGTACTTC.

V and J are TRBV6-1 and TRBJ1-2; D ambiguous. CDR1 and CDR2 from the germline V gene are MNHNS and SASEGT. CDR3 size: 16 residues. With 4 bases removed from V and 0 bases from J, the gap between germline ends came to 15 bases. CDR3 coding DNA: TGTGCCAGCAGTGTAGATATCGTGAAAGCTAACTATGGCTACACCTTC. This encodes CASSVDIVKANYGYTF.

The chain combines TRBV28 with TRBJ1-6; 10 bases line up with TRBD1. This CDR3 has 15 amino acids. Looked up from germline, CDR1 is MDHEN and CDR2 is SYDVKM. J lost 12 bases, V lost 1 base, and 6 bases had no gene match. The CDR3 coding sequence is TGTGCCAGCAGTTTATCCGGGACAGGGGTGCAACCCCTCCACTTT. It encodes CASSLSGTGVQPLHF.